The present T cell receptor (beta chain) was sequenced within a study of somatic mutations in cytotoxic T cells in rheumatoid arthritis. Background on the study: A subset of V beta antibody-stained T-cell populations was isolated by flow sorting, reaching nearly 100% purity, and this subset included V beta1+ cells that went on to TCRB sequencing. Whole-study findings and limits: A largest CD8+ clone above 20% of CD8+ cells occurred in about an eighth of the roughly 60 patients.

As to this clone: As yet, its antigen is unknown.

The CDR3 is 13 amino acids. Germline V lookup: CDR1 MNHEY, CDR2 SMNVEV (reference sequence). Trimming took off 10 bases at V and 6 bases at J, with 19 bases between the two ends. Sequenced by immunoSEQ multiplex PCR; TCRdb stores in-frame clones only, minus some. Of approximately 14,000 clones listed, roughly 77% are singletons. The rearrangement links TRBV27 to TRBJ2-7; D is perhaps TRBD2 (5 bases). The sequencing input was CD8+ T cells sorted from blood. This receptor was taken from an adult with rheumatoid arthritis. CDR3 region: CANEGGRPTEQYF. The CDR3 nucleotides are TGTGCCAACGAGGGCGGCAGGCCCACCGAGCAGTACTTC.